Shown below are 13 T cell receptor beta chains from a single sample sequenced in a study of blood T cell repertoires in COVID-19. The protocol was immunoSEQ multiplex PCR, while the TCRdb copy is restricted to in-frame clones and leaves out a portion. Of 130,000 to 150,000 clones listed, around nine tenths are singletons. The sequenced material came from peripheral blood. These receptors were obtained from a human donor in a cohort sampled during active COVID-19.

V usage is TRBV7-8 and J usage is TRBJ1-2, with 7 nucleotides matching TRBD1. With 4 bases clipped from V and 7 bases from J, the junction kept 9 bases outside the gene matches. This CDR3 is built from 14 residues. The germline V gene has CDR1 SGHVS and CDR2 FQNEAQ. The CDR3: CASSSASGGFGYTF. In DNA form, the CDR3 reads TGTGCCAGCAGCTCCGCCTCAGGGGGGTTTGGCTACACCTTC.

The CDR3 DNA sequence: TGTGCCAGCAGTTACTCTCCAGCGGGGGGGCCTTCAGAGGCCGGGGAGCTGTTTTTT. Protein: CASSYSPAGGPSEAGELFF. This chain joins TRBV6-2 or TRBV6-3 and TRBJ2-2, with 10 positions matching TRBD2. J was trimmed by 6 bases and V by 0 bases; bases with no gene match: 13. CDR1 MNHEY and CDR2 SVGEGT come from the germline V gene. The CDR3 is 19 amino acids.

The chain employs TRBV7-9 and TRBJ1-2; D may be TRBD1 (6 bases). Trimming removed 2 bases from V and 3 bases from J, with 16 bases in between. The CDR3 covers 16 residues. Germline V gene data show CDR1 as SEHNR and CDR2 as FQNEAQ (reference sequence). Here the CDR3 reads CASSLTPGAQDYGYTF. CDR3 coding DNA: TGTGCCAGCAGCTTAACACCAGGGGCGCAGGACTATGGCTACACCTTC.

The chain uses TRBV27 and TRBJ1-5; tentative D call: TRBD1 (5 bases). Germline values: CDR1 MNHEY, CDR2 SMNVEV (reference sequence). Trimming took off 2 bases at V and 7 bases at J, with 12 bases between the two ends. This CDR3 has 14 residues. CDR3 sequence: CASSLGGSGQPQHF. Here the CDR3 DNA reads TGTGCCAGCAGTTTAGGGGGGTCTGGACAGCCCCAGCATTTT.

This clone was seen only once. The J gene is TRBJ2-7, the V gene TRBV6-5, with no clear D. There are 15 residues in the CDR3. From germline, CDR1 is MNHEY and CDR2 SVGAGI. V was cut by 6 bases and J by 4 bases, with 19 bases left in between. CDR3 DNA: TGTGCCAGCAGGTACCAACGACTTCCTGCTTACGAGCAGTACTTC. Amino acid sequence: CASRYQRLPAYEQYF.

The chain is built from TRBV5-5 and TRBJ1-1, with a weak D call TRBD1 (5 bases). The CDR3 loop spans 13 amino acids. V shed 3 bases and J shed 3 bases, with 9 bases lying between them. The V gene's germline CDR1 is SGHKS and CDR2 YYEKEE (reference sequence). The CDR3 sequence is CASSYQGYTEAFF. In nucleotides, the CDR3 is TGTGCCAGCAGCTACCAGGGTTACACTGAAGCTTTCTTT.

This chain links TRBV7-3 with TRBJ2-5; 13 bases are shared with TRBD2. The V segment lost 5 bases and the J segment 2 bases; nucleotides outside the gene matches: 8. The CDR3 spans 17 residues. Germline-derived CDR1 and CDR2 are SGHTA and FQGTGA. The CDR3 reads CASSPRTSGGLQETQYF. The CDR3 DNA sequence: TGTGCCAGCAGCCCACGGACTAGCGGGGGTCTACAAGAGACCCAGTACTTC.

As DNA, the CDR3 is TGTGCCAGCAGCTTAGTGGTGGGAGCGGCTGAGCAGTTCTTC. Translating it yields CASSLVVGAAEQFF. The rearrangement uses TRBV7-9 and TRBJ2-1; tentative D call: TRBD2 (5 bases). The germline CDR1 and CDR2 sequences are SEHNR and FQNEAQ (reference sequence). Trimming took 1 base from V and 9 from J, leaving 13 bases between them. The CDR3 runs 14 residues.

J is TRBJ2-1 and V is TRBV5-1, with 7 bases identical to TRBD1. Germline V lookup: CDR1 SGHRS, CDR2 YFSETQ. V lost 6 bases, J lost 5 bases, and 8 bases stayed unmatched. This CDR3 has 14 amino acids. CDR3 bases: TGCGCCAGCACATTACAGGGGAAAAACAATGAGCAGTTCTTC. As protein: CASTLQGKNNEQFF.

This clone was counted a single time. The CDR3 reads CASSLLPGSSTDTQYF. The CDR3 DNA reads TGTGCCAGCAGCTTACTTCCGGGAAGTAGCACAGATACGCAGTATTTT. The V gene is TRBV7-2, the J gene TRBJ2-3, with a tentative D call TRBD2 (5 bases). Germline V gives CDR1 SGHTA, CDR2 FQGNSA. The V end was cut by 2 bases, the J end by 0 bases, with 12 bases between. CDR3 size: 16 residues.

V is TRBV7-2 and J is TRBJ2-1; D may be TRBD1 (5 bases). Germline lookup yields CDR1 SGHTA and CDR2 FQGNSA. V lost 0 bases and J lost 11, with 14 bases in between. CDR3 length equals 14 residues. CDR3 nucleotide sequence: TGTGCCAGCAGCTTAGCGCTCGACACAGGAAAGCAGTTCTTC. Amino acids: CASSLALDTGKQFF.

The V and J genes are TRBV29-1 and TRBJ2-1; 7 bases align to TRBD2. V trimming: 5 bases; J trimming: 9 bases; junction bases outside the gene matches: 13. Germline-derived CDR1 and CDR2 are SQVTM and ANQGSEA. The CDR3 is made up of 14 amino acids. In DNA, the CDR3 is TGCAGCGTTTACGGACTAGTCGTAAGCGGTGAGCAGTTCTTC. Amino acid sequence: CSVYGLVVSGEQFF.

The V gene is TRBV30, the J gene TRBJ2-2; weak D call: TRBD1 (6 bases). Germline-derived CDR1 and CDR2 are GTSNPN and SVGIG (reference sequence). The CDR3 totals 14 residues. V dropped 4 bases and J dropped 2 bases, with 11 bases sitting between them. The CDR3 protein is CAWMRGLNTGELFF. CDR3 DNA sequence: TGTGCCTGGATGAGGGGGTTAAACACCGGGGAGCTGTTTTTT.